This TCR beta chain was profiled in a study of early T cells in non-severe SARS-CoV-2 infection. The study, taken as a whole, reports: CD4 and private specificities were missed by VDJdb matching, which favored anti-spike CD8 responses.

There are many counts of this clonotype. Its specificity is not known. Attachment of unique molecular identifiers was made to individual cDNA molecules. TCRdb re-derived calls from the 5' RACE reads in MiXCR, one entry per CDR3 protein. The repertoire holds some 80,000 distinct CDR3 sequences, under 11% seen once, with 8% to 8.5% in the top ten. The length of the CDR3 is 17 residues. Trimming removed 5 bases from V and 9 bases from J, with 26 bases in between. The specimen was whole blood, collected at baseline. The chain carries TRBV12-3 or TRBV12-4 and TRBJ2-1; D is possibly TRBD2 (6 bases). This receptor was obtained from an adult who was a healthcare worker with PCR-confirmed SARS-CoV-2 infection or an uninfected control (not recorded which). This CDR3 is CASSLPNLAFFPSEQFF. The CDR3 DNA reads TGTGCCAGCAGTCTCCCCAATCTAGCGTTCTTCCCTAGTGAGCAGTTCTTC.